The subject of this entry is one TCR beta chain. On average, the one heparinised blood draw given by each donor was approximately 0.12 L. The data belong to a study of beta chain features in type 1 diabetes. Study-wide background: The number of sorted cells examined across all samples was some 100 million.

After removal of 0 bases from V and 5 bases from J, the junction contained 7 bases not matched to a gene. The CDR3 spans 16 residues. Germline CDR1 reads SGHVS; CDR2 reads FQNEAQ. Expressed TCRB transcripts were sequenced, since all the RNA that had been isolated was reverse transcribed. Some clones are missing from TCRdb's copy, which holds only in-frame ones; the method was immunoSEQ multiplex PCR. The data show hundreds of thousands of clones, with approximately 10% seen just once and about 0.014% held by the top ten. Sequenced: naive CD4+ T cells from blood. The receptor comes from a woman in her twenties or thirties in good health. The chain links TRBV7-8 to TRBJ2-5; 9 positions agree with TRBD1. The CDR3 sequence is CASSLAGQGPSETQYF. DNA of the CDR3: TGTGCCAGCAGCTTAGCGGGACAGGGACCAAGCGAGACCCAGTACTTC.